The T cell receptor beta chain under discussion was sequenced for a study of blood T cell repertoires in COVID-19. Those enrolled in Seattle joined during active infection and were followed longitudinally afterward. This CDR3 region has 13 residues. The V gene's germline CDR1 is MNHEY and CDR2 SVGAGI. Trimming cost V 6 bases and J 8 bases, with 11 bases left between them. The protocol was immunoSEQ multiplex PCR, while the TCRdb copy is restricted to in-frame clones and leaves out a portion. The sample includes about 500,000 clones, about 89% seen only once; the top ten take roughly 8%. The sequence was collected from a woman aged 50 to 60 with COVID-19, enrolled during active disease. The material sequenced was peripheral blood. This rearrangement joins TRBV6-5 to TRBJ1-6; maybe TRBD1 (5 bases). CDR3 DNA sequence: TGTGCCAGCAGACAGGTCCTCGATTCACCCCTCCACTTT. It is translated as CASRQVLDSPLHF.